These T cell receptor beta chains were read from a single sample in a study of blood T cell repertoires in COVID-19. Clones were sequenced by immunoSEQ multiplex PCR, and TCRdb holds only the in-frame ones, with some missing. The profile shows about 90,000 clones, over 80% of them singletons. Sequencing was performed on peripheral blood. The source is a woman aged 55-70 years with active COVID-19. Both conserved end residues are part of each CDR3. The D gene is left open where the match is weak. Size is stated for part of the rows, as once, few or many counts, or as a class when the clone is expanded.

CDR3nt: TGTGCCAGCACCCTACAGGGCTTGGGTTACAATGAGCAGTTCTTC
CDR3aa: CASTLQGLGYNEQFF
d_gene: NA
v_gene: TRBV7-2
abundance: NA
j_gene: TRBJ2-1

CDR3nt: TGCGCCAGCAGTTCAAGCGGGTCAGACAATGAGCAGTTCTTC
CDR3aa: CASSSSGSDNEQFF
d_gene: NA
v_gene: TRBV5-1
abundance: NA
j_gene: TRBJ2-1

CDR3nt: TGTGCCAGCAGTACCGGGACTCTTTACGAGCAGTACTTC
CDR3aa: CASSTGTLYEQYF
d_gene: NA
v_gene: TRBV12-3/TRBV12-4
abundance: NA
j_gene: TRBJ2-7

CDR3nt: TGTGCCAGCCGGGAAAGGGCAAGTCGCACTGAAGCTTTCTTT
CDR3aa: CASRERASRTEAFF
d_gene: NA
v_gene: TRBV6-6
abundance: NA
j_gene: TRBJ1-1

CDR3nt: TGTGCCAGCAGATTCAGGACAGGGGGTAGGGGAGCAACTAATGAAAAACTGTTTTTT
CDR3aa: CASRFRTGGRGATNEKLFF
d_gene: TRBD1
v_gene: TRBV28
abundance: NA
j_gene: TRBJ1-4

CDR3nt: TGTGCCAGCAGTTTCTCCGGGACTAGCGGGAGCTACGAGCAGTACTTC
CDR3aa: CASSFSGTSGSYEQYF
d_gene: TRBD2
v_gene: TRBV28
abundance: NA
j_gene: TRBJ2-7

CDR3nt: TGTGCCAGCAGCCTAAGTCGCGGGGGCCGACACACCGGGGAGCTGTTTTTT
CDR3aa: CASSLSRGGRHTGELFF
d_gene: NA
v_gene: TRBV3-1/TRBV3-2
abundance: NA
j_gene: TRBJ2-2

CDR3nt: TGCGCCAGCAGTGAGTCGGCAGGACTCTCCTACGAGCAGTACTTC
CDR3aa: CASSESAGLSYEQYF
d_gene: NA
v_gene: TRBV10-2
abundance: NA
j_gene: TRBJ2-7

CDR3nt: TGTGCCAGCTCACTTGATCTGCCGGTTAGCAATCAGCCCCAGCATTTT
CDR3aa: CASSLDLPVSNQPQHF
d_gene: NA
v_gene: TRBV18
abundance: NA
j_gene: TRBJ1-5

CDR3nt: TGCGCCAGCAGTGAGGGGGGACAGGCCTACGAGCAGTACTTC
CDR3aa: CASSEGGQAYEQYF
d_gene: TRBD1
v_gene: TRBV10-1
abundance: NA
j_gene: TRBJ2-7

CDR3nt: TGTGCCAGCAGCCAAGTCTGGAAGGCGGGGACAGATACGCAGTATTTT
CDR3aa: CASSQVWKAGTDTQYF
d_gene: NA
v_gene: TRBV3-1/TRBV3-2
abundance: once
j_gene: TRBJ2-3

CDR3nt: TGTGCCAGCAGCCCACCAGGGAACACTGAAGCTTTCTTT
CDR3aa: CASSPPGNTEAFF
d_gene: NA
v_gene: TRBV3-1/TRBV3-2
abundance: NA
j_gene: TRBJ1-1

CDR3nt: TGTGCCAGCAGTGGACTAGCGGGAGGCGTAGATACGCAGTATTTT
CDR3aa: CASSGLAGGVDTQYF
d_gene: TRBD2
v_gene: TRBV6-4
abundance: NA
j_gene: TRBJ2-3

CDR3nt: TGTGCCAGCAGCCAAGAACCACGACAGGGAAGAAAACTGTTTTTT
CDR3aa: CASSQEPRQGRKLFF
d_gene: TRBD1
v_gene: TRBV27
abundance: NA
j_gene: TRBJ1-4

CDR3nt: TGTGCCACCAGTGATATCTCACTAGCAGATACGCAGTATTTT
CDR3aa: CATSDISLADTQYF
d_gene: NA
v_gene: TRBV24-1
abundance: NA
j_gene: TRBJ2-3

CDR3nt: TGTGCCAGCAGTTACGCGACAGGGTTGAACACTGAAGCTTTCTTT
CDR3aa: CASSYATGLNTEAFF
d_gene: TRBD1
v_gene: TRBV6-6
abundance: NA
j_gene: TRBJ1-1

CDR3nt: TGTGCCAGCAGCGAACAGGGAATTGCTTACAATGAGCAGTTCTTC
CDR3aa: CASSEQGIAYNEQFF
d_gene: NA
v_gene: TRBV3-1/TRBV3-2
abundance: NA
j_gene: TRBJ2-1

CDR3nt: TGTGCCACCAGTGACAGGACAGGCTCGAACACCGGGGAGCTGTTTTTT
CDR3aa: CATSDRTGSNTGELFF
d_gene: TRBD1
v_gene: TRBV24-1
abundance: NA
j_gene: TRBJ2-2

CDR3nt: TGTGCCAGTAGCCCTAGACAGGGGGTGAGAGGAAACACCATATATTTT
CDR3aa: CASSPRQGVRGNTIYF
d_gene: TRBD1
v_gene: TRBV19
abundance: NA
j_gene: TRBJ1-3

CDR3nt: TGTGCCAGCAGCCCCGACCACAGGGGGCCCCCCGCTGGGAGCACTGAAGCTTTCTTT
CDR3aa: CASSPDHRGPPAGSTEAFF
d_gene: NA
v_gene: TRBV21-1
abundance: NA
j_gene: TRBJ1-1